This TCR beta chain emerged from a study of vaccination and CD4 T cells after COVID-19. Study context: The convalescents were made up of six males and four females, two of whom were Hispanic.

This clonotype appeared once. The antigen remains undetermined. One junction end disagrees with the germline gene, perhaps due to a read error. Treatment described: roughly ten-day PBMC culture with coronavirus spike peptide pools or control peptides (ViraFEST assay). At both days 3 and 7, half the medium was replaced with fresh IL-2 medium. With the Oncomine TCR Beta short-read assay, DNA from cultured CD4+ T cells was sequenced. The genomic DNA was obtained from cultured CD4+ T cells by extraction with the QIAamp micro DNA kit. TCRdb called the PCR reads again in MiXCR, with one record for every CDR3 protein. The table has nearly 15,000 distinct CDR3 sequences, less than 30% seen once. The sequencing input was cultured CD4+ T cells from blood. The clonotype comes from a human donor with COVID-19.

The CDR3 sequence: CASSFKGDTGELFF. In DNA form, the CDR3 reads TGTGCTAGCAGCTTTAAGGGAGACACCGGGGAGCTGTTTTTT. This rearrangement joins TRBV7-6 to TRBJ2-2, with TRBD2 as a possible D gene (5 bases). Germline V gene lookup returns CDR1 SGHVS and CDR2 FNYEAQ. The CDR3 runs to 14 residues. Full variable domain (missing parts from reference TRBV7-6 and TRBJ2-2): GAGVSQSPRYKVTKRGQDVALRCDPISGHVSLYWYRQALGQGPEFLTYFNYEAQQDKSGLPNDRFSAERPEGSISTLTIQRTEQRDSAMYRCASSFKGDTGELFFGEGSRLTVL.